This T cell receptor (beta chain) emerged from a study of shared clonotypes between healthy human individuals. Assay used: immunoSEQ multiplex PCR; TCRdb lists only in-frame clones, some missing. The sample yields roughly 2.1 million clones, roughly 91% seen once. Germline assignment: CDR1 PRHDT and CDR2 FYEKMQ (reference sequence). Losses at the gene ends were 5 bases for V and 5 bases for J; bases not matched to a gene: 7. CDR3 length equals 14 residues. It was CD45RO-negative cells, positively selected for CCR7, that made up naive CD8 cells, with terminally differentiated effector memory CD45RA+ cells excluded.

This receptor was identified in a man younger than 35 in good health. Some clones in this sample may be carry-over from other donors' samples. Sequencing was carried out using naive CD8+ T cells from PBMCs. This sequence joins TRBV13 and TRBJ1-1; 8 nucleotides line up with TRBD1. CDR3 bases: TGTGCCAGCAGCGCAGGACAGGGTTGGACTGAAGCTTTCTTT. Residues: CASSAGQGWTEAFF.